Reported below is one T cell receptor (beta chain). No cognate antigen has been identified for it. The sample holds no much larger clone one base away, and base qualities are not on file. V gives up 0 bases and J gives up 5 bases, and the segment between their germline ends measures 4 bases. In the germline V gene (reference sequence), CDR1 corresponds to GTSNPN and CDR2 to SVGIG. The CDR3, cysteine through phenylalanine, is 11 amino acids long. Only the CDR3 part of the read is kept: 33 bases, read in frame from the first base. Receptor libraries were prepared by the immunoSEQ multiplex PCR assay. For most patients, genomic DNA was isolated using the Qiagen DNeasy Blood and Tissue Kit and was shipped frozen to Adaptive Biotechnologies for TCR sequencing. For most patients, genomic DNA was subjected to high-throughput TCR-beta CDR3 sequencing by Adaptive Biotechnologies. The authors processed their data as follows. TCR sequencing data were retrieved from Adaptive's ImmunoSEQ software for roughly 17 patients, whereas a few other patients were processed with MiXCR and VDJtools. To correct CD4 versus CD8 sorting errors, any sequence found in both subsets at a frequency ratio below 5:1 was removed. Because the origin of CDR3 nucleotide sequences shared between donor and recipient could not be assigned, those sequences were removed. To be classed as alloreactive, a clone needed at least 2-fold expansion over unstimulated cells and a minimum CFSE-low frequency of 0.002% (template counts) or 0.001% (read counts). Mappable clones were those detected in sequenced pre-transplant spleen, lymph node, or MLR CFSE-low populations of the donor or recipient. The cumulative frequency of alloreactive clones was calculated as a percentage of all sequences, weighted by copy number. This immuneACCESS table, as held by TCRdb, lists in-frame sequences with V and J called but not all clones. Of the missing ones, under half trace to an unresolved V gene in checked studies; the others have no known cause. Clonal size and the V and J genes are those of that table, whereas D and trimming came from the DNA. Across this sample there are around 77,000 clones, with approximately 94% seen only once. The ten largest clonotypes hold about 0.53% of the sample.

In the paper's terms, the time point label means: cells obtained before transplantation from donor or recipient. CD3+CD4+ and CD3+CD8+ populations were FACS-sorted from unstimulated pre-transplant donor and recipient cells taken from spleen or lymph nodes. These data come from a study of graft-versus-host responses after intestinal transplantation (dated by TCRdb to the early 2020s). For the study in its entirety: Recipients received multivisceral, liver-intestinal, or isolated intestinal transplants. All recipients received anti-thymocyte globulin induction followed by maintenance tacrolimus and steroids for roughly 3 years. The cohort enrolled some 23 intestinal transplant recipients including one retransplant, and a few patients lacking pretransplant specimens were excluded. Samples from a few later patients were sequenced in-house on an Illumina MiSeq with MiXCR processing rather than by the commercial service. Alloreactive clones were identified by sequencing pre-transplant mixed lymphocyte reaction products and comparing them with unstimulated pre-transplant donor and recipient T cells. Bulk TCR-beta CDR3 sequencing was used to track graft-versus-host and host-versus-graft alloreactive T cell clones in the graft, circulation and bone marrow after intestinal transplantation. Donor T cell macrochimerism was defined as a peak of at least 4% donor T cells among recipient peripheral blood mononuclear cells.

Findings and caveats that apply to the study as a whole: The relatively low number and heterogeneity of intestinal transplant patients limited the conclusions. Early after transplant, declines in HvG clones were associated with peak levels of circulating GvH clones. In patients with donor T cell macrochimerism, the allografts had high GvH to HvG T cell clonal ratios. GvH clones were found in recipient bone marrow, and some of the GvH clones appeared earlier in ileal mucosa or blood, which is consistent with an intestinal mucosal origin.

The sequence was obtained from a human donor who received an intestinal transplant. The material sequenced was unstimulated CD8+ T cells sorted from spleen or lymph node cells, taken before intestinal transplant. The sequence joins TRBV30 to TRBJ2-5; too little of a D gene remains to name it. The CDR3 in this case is CAWSVLETQYF. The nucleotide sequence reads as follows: TGTGCCTGGAGTGTGTTGGAGACCCAGTACTTC.